This T cell receptor (beta chain) was retrieved from a study of radiation and T cells in renal cell carcinoma. Time point noted: blood 4 weeks post-SBRT, at nephrectomy. Treatment specified: 15 Gy SBRT to primary tumor, nephrectomy 4 weeks later. The V gene lost 2 bases and the J gene lost 3 bases, with 10 bases spanning the gap. CDR1 and CDR2 (germline): SNHLY, FYNNEI. There are 14 residues in the CDR3. Here immunoSEQ multiplex PCR was the method, and the copy in TCRdb shows in-frame clones only, minus some. In the table there are about 77,000 clones, over 80% of which are singletons. This receptor was taken from a woman aged 55-70 years with renal cell carcinoma. The sample consisted of blood, taken from a patient whose treatment included radiotherapy and nephrectomy. The J gene is TRBJ1-1, the V gene TRBV2; D uncertain. CDR3 protein: CASSESPGDTEAFF. The CDR3 bases are TGTGCCAGCAGTGAAAGCCCCGGGGACACTGAAGCTTTCTTT.